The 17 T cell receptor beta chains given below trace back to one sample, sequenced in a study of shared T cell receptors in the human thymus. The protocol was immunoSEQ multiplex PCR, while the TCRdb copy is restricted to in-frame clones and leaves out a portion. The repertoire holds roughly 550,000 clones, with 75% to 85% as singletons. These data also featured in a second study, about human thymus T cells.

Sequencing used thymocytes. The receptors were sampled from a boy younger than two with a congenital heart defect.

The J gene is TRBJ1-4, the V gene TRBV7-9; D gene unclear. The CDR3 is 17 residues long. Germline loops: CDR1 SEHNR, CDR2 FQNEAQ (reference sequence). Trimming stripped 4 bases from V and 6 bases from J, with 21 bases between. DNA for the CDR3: TGTGCCAGCAGCTCCGCCAGCGGGATAGTAGGACATGAAAAACTGTTTTTT. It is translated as CASSSASGIVGHEKLFF. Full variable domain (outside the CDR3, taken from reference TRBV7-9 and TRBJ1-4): DTGVSQNPRHKITKRGQNVTFRCDPISEHNRLYWYRQTLGQGPEFLTYFQNEAQLEKSRLLSDRFSAERPKGSFSTLEIQRTEQGDSAMYLCASSSASGIVGHEKLFFGSGTQLSVL.

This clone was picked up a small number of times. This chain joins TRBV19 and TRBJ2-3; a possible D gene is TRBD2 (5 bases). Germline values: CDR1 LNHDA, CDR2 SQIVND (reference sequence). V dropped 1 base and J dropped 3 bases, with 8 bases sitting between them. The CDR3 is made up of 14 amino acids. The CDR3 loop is CASSIGERTDTQYF. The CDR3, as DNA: TGTGCCAGTAGTATAGGGGAGAGGACAGATACGCAGTATTTT.

The CDR3 is CSVEDSRLAGRYNEQFF. The CDR3 DNA reads as TGCAGCGTTGAAGATTCCCGACTAGCGGGCCGATACAATGAGCAGTTCTTC. The gene calls are TRBV29-1 and TRBJ2-1; the match to TRBD2 covers 10 bases. This CDR3 has 17 amino acids. V shed 0 bases, J shed 4 bases, and the junction held 9 bases outside the gene matches. Germline CDR1 SQVTM, CDR2 ANQGSEA.

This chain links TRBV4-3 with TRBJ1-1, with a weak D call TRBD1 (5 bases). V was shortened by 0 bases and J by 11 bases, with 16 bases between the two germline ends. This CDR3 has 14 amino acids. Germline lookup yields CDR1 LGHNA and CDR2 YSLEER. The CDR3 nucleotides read TGCGCCAGCAGCCAAGATAATGGGGCCTTGGCGGCTTTCTTT. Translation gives CASSQDNGALAAFF.

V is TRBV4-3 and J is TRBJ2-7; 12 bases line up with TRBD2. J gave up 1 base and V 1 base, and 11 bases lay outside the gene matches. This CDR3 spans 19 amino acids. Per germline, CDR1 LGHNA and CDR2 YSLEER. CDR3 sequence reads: CASSQAPRASGRDSYEQYF. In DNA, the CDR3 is TGCGCCAGCAGCCAAGCCCCCCGGGCTAGCGGGAGGGATTCCTACGAGCAGTACTTC.

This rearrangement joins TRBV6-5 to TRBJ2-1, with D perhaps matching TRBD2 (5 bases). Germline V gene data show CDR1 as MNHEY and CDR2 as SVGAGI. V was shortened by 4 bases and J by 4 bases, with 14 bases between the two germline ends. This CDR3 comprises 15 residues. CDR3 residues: CASSFGGSVYNEQFF. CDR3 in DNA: TGTGCCAGCAGTTTCGGAGGTAGCGTATACAATGAGCAGTTCTTC.

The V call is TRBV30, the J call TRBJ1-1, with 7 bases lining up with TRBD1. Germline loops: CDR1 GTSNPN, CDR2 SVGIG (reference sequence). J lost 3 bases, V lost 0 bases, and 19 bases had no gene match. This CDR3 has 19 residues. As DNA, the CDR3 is TGTGCCTGGAGTGTACGCTCCCCGCACACAGGGGCGCAGGACACTGAAGCTTTCTTT. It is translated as CAWSVRSPHTGAQDTEAFF.

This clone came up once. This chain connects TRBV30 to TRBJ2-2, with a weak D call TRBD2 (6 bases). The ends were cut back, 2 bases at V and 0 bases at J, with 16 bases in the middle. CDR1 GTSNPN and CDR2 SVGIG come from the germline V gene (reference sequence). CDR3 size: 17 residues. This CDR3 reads CAWSPQRDFTNTGELFF. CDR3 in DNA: TGTGCCTGGAGTCCCCAAAGGGACTTCACGAACACCGGGGAGCTGTTTTTT.

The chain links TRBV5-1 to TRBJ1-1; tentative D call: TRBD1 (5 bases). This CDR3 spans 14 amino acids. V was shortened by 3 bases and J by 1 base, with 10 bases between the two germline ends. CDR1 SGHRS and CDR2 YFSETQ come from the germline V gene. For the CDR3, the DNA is TGCGCCAGCAGCTCGACAGCGGGGAACACTGAAGCTTTCTTT. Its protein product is CASSSTAGNTEAFF. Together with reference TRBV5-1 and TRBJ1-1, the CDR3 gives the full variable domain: KAGVTQTPRYLIKTRGQQVTLSCSPISGHRSVSWYQQTPGQGLQFLFEYFSETQRNKGNFPGRFSGRQFSNSRSEMNVSTLELGDSALYLCASSSTAGNTEAFFGQGTRLTVV.

This CDR3 reads CAGQGGIYNEQFF. CDR3 nucleotide sequence: TGCGCAGGACAGGGGGGGATCTACAATGAGCAGTTCTTC. The J gene is TRBJ2-1, the V gene TRBV4-3; 10 bases are shared with TRBD1. Germline lookup yields CDR1 LGHNA and CDR2 YSLEER. The CDR3 length is 13 residues.

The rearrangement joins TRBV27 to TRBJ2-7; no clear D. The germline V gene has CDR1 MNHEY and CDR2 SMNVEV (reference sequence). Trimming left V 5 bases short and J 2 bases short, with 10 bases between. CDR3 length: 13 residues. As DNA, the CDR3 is TGTGCCAGCAGTCCCCTTGAGACCTACGAGCAGTACTTC. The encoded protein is CASSPLETYEQYF.

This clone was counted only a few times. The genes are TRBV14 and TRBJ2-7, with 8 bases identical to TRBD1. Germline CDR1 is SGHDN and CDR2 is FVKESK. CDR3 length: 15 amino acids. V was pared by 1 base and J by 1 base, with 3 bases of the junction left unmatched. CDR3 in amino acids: CASSQGTGFSYEQYF. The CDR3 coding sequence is TGTGCCAGCAGCCAAGGGACAGGGTTTTCCTACGAGCAGTACTTC.

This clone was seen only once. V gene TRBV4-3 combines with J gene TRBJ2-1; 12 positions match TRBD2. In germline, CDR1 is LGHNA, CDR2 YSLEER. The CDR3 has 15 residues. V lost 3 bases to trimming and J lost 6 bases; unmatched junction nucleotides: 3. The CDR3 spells CASSHGTSGFNEQFF. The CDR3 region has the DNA TGCGCCAGCAGCCACGGGACTAGCGGGTTCAATGAGCAGTTCTTC.

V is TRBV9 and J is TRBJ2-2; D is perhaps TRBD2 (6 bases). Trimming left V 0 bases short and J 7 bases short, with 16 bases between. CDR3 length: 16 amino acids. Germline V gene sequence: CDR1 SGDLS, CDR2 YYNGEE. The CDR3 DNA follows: TGTGCCAGCAGCGTAGCTTATGCAGGGCGGGGCGGGGAGCTGTTTTTT. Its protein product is CASSVAYAGRGGELFF.

The CDR3 DNA sequence: TGTGCCAGCAGCTTAGGTTGGCGGATCCTCAAGAGTGCCGAGCAGTACTTC. Translated: CASSLGWRILKSAEQYF. J is TRBJ2-7 and V is TRBV7-8; D ambiguous. V dropped 1 base and J dropped 6 bases, with 22 bases sitting between them. The germline gives CDR1 SGHVS, CDR2 FQNEAQ. This CDR3 comprises 17 residues.

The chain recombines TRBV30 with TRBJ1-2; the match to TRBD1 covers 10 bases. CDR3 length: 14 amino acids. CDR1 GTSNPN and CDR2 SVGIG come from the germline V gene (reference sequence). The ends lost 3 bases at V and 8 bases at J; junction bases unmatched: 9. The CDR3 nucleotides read TGTGCCTGGAGCCCGGGACAGGGGTTGGGAGGCTACACCTTC. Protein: CAWSPGQGLGGYTF.

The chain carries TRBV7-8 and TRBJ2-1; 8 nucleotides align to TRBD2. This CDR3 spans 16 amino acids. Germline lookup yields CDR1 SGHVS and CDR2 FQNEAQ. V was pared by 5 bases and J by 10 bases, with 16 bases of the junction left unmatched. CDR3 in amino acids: CASSPWGLAGRKEQFF. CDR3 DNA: TGTGCCAGCAGCCCCTGGGGGCTAGCGGGCAGAAAGGAGCAGTTCTTC.